The 3 T cell receptor beta chains below were found in one sample sequenced in a study of shared clonotypes between healthy human individuals. Generated by immunoSEQ multiplex PCR, the TCRdb table keeps only in-frame clones and is missing some. The sample contains fewer than 400,000 clones, 74% of which appear only once. The source material was memory CD4+ T cells sorted from blood. Subset here: CD45RA-negative fraction. These receptors came from a man aged 25-45 years in good health.

The chain's CDR3 is CASSIDSDWRGNQPQHF. Written as DNA, the CDR3 is TGTGCCAGTAGTATAGATTCAGACTGGCGGGGAAATCAGCCCCAGCATTTT. The rearrangement joins TRBV19 to TRBJ1-5; D not resolved. With 0 bases removed from V and 4 bases from J, the gap between germline ends came to 16 bases. CDR3 length: 17 amino acids. Germline V gene data show CDR1 as LNHDA and CDR2 as SQIVND (reference sequence).

The chain employs TRBV19 and TRBJ2-1, with TRBD2 matching 7 bases. This CDR3 has 15 amino acids. J gave up 4 bases and V 3 bases, and 6 bases lay outside the gene matches. Germline assignment: CDR1 LNHDA and CDR2 SQIVND (reference sequence). The CDR3, as DNA: TGTGCCAGTAGTATCCGGGACTACCCGTACAATGAGCAGTTCTTC. This codes for CASSIRDYPYNEQFF.

The table lists this clone with many counts. Other DNA variants within this sample encode the same CDR3. J is TRBJ2-2 and V is TRBV5-1; 9 bases map to TRBD2. Germline CDR1 reads SGHRS; CDR2 reads YFSETQ. The junction had 12 bases not matched to a gene; V was cut back by 0 bases and J by 6 bases. The CDR3 runs to 18 residues. The CDR3 loop reads CASSLEGAAGGPSGELFF. DNA of the CDR3: TGCGCCAGCAGCTTGGAGGGTGCGGCGGGAGGGCCATCCGGGGAGCTGTTTTTT.